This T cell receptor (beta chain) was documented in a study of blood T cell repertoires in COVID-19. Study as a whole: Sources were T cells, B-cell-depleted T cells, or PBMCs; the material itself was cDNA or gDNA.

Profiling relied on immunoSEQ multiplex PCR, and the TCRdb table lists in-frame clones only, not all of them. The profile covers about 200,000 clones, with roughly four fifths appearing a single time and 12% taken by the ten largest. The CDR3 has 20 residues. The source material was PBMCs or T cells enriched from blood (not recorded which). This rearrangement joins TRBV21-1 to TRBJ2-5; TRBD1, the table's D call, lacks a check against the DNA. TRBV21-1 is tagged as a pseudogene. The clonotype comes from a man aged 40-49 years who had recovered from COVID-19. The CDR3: CASSKLTQVRGIPSQETQYF. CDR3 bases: TGTGCCAGCAGCAAGCTGACGCAGGTTAGGGGAATCCCCAGCCAAGAGACCCAGTACTTC.